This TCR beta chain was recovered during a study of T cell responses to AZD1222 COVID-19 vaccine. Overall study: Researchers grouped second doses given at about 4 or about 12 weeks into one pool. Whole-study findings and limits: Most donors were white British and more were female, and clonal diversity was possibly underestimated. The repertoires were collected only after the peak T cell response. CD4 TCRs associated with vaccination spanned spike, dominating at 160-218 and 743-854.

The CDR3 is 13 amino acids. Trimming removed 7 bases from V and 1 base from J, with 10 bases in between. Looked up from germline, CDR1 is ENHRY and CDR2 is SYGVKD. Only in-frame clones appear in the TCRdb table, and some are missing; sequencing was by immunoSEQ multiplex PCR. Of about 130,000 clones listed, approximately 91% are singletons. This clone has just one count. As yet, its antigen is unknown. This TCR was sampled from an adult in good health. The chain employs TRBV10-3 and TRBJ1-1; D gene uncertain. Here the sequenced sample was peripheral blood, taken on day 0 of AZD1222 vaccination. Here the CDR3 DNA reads TGTGCCATCACCGTACAGAAGAACACTGAAGCTTTCTTT. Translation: CAITVQKNTEAFF.